The source of this TCR beta chain is a study of T cell changes during pregnancy in multiple sclerosis. This clone appeared a few times. This sample also contains other DNA sequences that code for the same CDR3. V lost 6 bases, J lost 5 bases, and 6 bases stayed unmatched. The CDR3 covers 14 residues. The germline V gene encodes CDR1 MNHEY and CDR2 SMNVEV (reference sequence). Only in-frame clones appear in the TCRdb table, and some are missing; sequencing was by immunoSEQ multiplex PCR. The sample includes 95,000 to 110,000 clones, 80% to 95% seen only once; the top ten take 0.78%. This receptor was taken from a female donor in good health, enrolled as a control in a pregnancy study. This specimen consisted of peripheral blood, obtained in the third trimester of pregnancy. The chain uses TRBV27 and TRBJ2-2, with 7 bases fitting TRBD2. The CDR3 region has the DNA TGTGCCAGCAGCCAAGCGGGGAAGACCGGGGAGCTGTTTTTT. Residues: CASSQAGKTGELFF.